One sample yielded the 28 T cell receptor beta chains listed below, sequenced in a study of early stage breast cancer tumors. The protocol was immunoSEQ multiplex PCR, while the TCRdb copy is restricted to in-frame clones and leaves out a portion. This sample has some 30,000 clones; approximately 84% occur once, and the top ten carry 9.3%. Sequencing was performed on blood. Receptors were obtained from a person in their fifties with breast cancer.

V usage is TRBV28 and J usage is TRBJ1-1; 10 bases match TRBD1. CDR3 length: 18 residues. The V gene end was trimmed by 7 bases and the J gene end by 7 bases; junction bases not matched to a gene: 21. Germline V gives CDR1 MDHEN, CDR2 SYDVKM. CDR3 sequence reads: CASIGPPLPGTGVSEAFF. The CDR3 DNA sequence: TGTGCCAGCATAGGCCCCCCACTCCCCGGGACAGGGGTAAGTGAAGCTTTCTTT.

This clone occurred once. CDR3 amino acids: CASSLDPNSYNEQFF. The CDR3 DNA reads TGTGCCAGCAGCCTCGACCCCAACTCCTACAATGAGCAGTTCTTC. The chain recombines TRBV7-2 with TRBJ2-1; D unresolved. With 5 bases removed from V and 0 bases from J, the gap between germline ends came to 11 bases. Germline V gene data show CDR1 as SGHTA and CDR2 as FQGNSA. CDR3 length equals 15 residues.

This rearrangement joins TRBV5-6 to TRBJ1-1; TRBD1 aligns across 8 bases. Germline V gives CDR1 SGHDT, CDR2 YYEEEE. V gave up 4 bases and J gave up 1 base; unmatched junction bases: 6. There are 15 residues in the CDR3. CDR3 in DNA: TGTGCCAGCAGCCTGACAGGGGACTGGAACACTGAAGCTTTCTTT. Translation gives CASSLTGDWNTEAFF.

This clone occurred a few times. This chain links TRBV20-1 with TRBJ1-2; D is undetermined. There are 10 residues in the CDR3. V lost 1 base, J lost 7 bases, and 4 bases lay in between. Germline CDR1 and CDR2: DFQATT and SNEGSKA (reference sequence). Here the CDR3 reads CSARVTGYTF. CDR3 in DNA: TGCAGTGCTAGAGTTACTGGCTACACCTTC.

The J gene is TRBJ1-1, the V gene TRBV9, with D uncertain. V was trimmed by 2 bases and J by 4 bases, leaving 12 bases between them. CDR1 is SGDLS, CDR2 YYNGEE, per germline. The CDR3 is made up of 14 amino acids. CDR3 region: CASSVRARGTEAFF. The CDR3 nucleotides read TGTGCCAGCAGCGTGCGGGCTCGGGGCACTGAAGCTTTCTTT.

The chain combines TRBV9 with TRBJ1-1; tentative D call: TRBD1 (5 bases). The length of the CDR3 is 14 residues. V lost 4 bases and J lost 3, with 13 bases in between. The V gene's germline CDR1 is SGDLS and CDR2 YYNGEE. The chain's CDR3 is CASSTSGGDTEAFF. Here the CDR3 DNA reads TGTGCCAGCAGCACCTCAGGAGGGGACACTGAAGCTTTCTTT.

Regarding this clone: This specimen includes other DNA sequences encoding the same CDR3. This chain connects TRBV7-6 to TRBJ2-5; possible D gene TRBD1, 6 bases. This CDR3 has 14 amino acids. CDR1 is SGHVS, CDR2 FNYEAQ, per germline. Trimming took off 5 bases at V and 2 bases at J, with 12 bases between the two ends. CDR3 in DNA: TGTGCCAGCAGCCCCGGGACATCTCAAGAGACCCAGTACTTC. It is translated as CASSPGTSQETQYF.

The CDR3 DNA reads as TGTGCCAGTCGGCCTAGCGGAACCTACAATGAGCAGTTCTTC. The encoded protein is CASRPSGTYNEQFF. The J gene is TRBJ2-1, the V gene TRBV19; 7 bases align to TRBD2. Germline CDR1 is LNHDA and CDR2 is SQIVND (reference sequence). J was trimmed by 2 bases and V by 8 bases; bases with no gene match: 6. The CDR3 sequence is 14 residues long.

The CDR3 bases are TGCGCCAGCAGTGAAATTGATAGGGCCGGGGAGCTGTTTTTT. Translated: CASSEIDRAGELFF. The chain combines TRBV10-2 with TRBJ2-2; D uncertain. The length of the CDR3 is 14 residues. From germline, CDR1 is WSHSY and CDR2 SAAADI. V was trimmed by 3 bases and J by 6 bases, leaving 11 bases between them.

The V and J genes are TRBV2 and TRBJ2-5; D remains unclear. CDR3 size: 12 residues. CDR1 is SNHLY and CDR2 is FYNNEI in the germline V gene. The V gene lost 1 base and the J gene lost 4 bases, with 4 bases spanning the gap. CDR3 nucleotide sequence: TGTGCCAGCAGTGAAGGGCGAGAGACCCAGTACTTC. As protein: CASSEGRETQYF. The entire variable domain, with the rest obtained from reference TRBV2 and TRBJ2-5, is as follows: EPEVTQTPSHQVTQMGQEVILRCVPISNHLYFYWYRQILGQKVEFLVSFYNNEISEKSEIFDDQFSVERPDGSNFTLKIRSTKLEDSAMYFCASSEGRETQYFGPGTRLLVL.

V is TRBV29-1 and J is TRBJ2-3; the D is unclear. From germline, CDR1 is SQVTM and CDR2 ANQGSEA. V gave up 6 bases and J gave up 6 bases, with 19 bases separating them. This CDR3 contains 14 residues. The CDR3 nucleotides read TGCAGCGTAGCACCTCTAGGCTCCTCGGATACGCAGTATTTT. It specifies CSVAPLGSSDTQYF.

This rearrangement joins TRBV10-1 to TRBJ1-1; no clear D gene. The CDR3 totals 12 residues. V lost 3 bases and J lost 5, with 7 bases in between. Germline loops: CDR1 WNHNN, CDR2 SYGVQD (reference sequence). The CDR3 region has the DNA TGCGCCAGCAGTGATGGTGCTACTGAAGCTTTCTTT. The encoded protein is CASSDGATEAFF.

The chain employs TRBV18 and TRBJ2-5, with 7 bases that match TRBD1. The CDR3 is made up of 14 amino acids. The J segment lost 5 bases and the V segment lost 1 base, leaving 4 bases of the junction unmatched. Germline CDR1 is KGHSH and CDR2 is LQKENI. The CDR3 here is CASSPQGAGETQYF. In DNA, the CDR3 is TGTGCCAGCTCACCACAGGGGGCCGGGGAGACCCAGTACTTC.

V is TRBV2 and J is TRBJ2-7, with 7 nucleotides matching TRBD1. This CDR3 is 14 amino acids long. Germline lookup yields CDR1 SNHLY and CDR2 FYNNEI. With V trimmed by 7 bases and J by 6 bases, 12 bases remained unmatched. CDR3 residues: CASKSRDSYIEQYF. The CDR3 nucleotides read TGTGCCAGCAAATCCCGGGACAGCTATATCGAGCAGTACTTC.

The chain carries TRBV6-5 and TRBJ2-7, with 11 bases lining up with TRBD1. CDR3 length: 15 amino acids. The junction had 13 bases not matched to a gene; V was cut back by 6 bases and J by 9 bases. Germline V lookup: CDR1 MNHEY, CDR2 SVGAGI. CDR3 amino acids: CASRQTGTGGIGQYF. The CDR3, as DNA: TGTGCCAGCAGACAGACCGGGACAGGGGGTATCGGGCAGTACTTC.

This clone has only one observation. The V and J genes are TRBV10-2 and TRBJ2-7; the D gene is possibly TRBD1 (7 bases). Germline-derived CDR1 and CDR2 are WSHSY and SAAADI. V was pared by 2 bases and J by 7 bases, with 15 bases between. The length of the CDR3 is 14 residues. The chain's CDR3 is CASSESDRAGEQYF. CDR3 DNA: TGCGCCAGCAGTGAGAGCGACAGGGCGGGGGAGCAGTACTTC.

This clone was recorded only once. This chain joins TRBV29-1 and TRBJ2-3; TRBD2 aligns across 8 bases. Per germline, CDR1 SQVTM and CDR2 ANQGSEA. The CDR3 consists of 15 residues. V was clipped by 4 bases and J by 0 bases; unmatched bases: 6. CDR3 residues: CSVATSGRSTDTQYF. The CDR3 DNA is TGCAGCGTTGCTACTAGCGGAAGAAGCACAGATACGCAGTATTTT.

The V gene is TRBV7-3, the J gene TRBJ2-7, with 9 positions matching TRBD1. CDR3 length: 15 residues. Germline trimming cut 4 bases from V and 5 bases from J; bases unmatched to any gene: 9. From germline, CDR1 is SGHTA and CDR2 FQGTGA. DNA of the CDR3: TGTGCCAGCAGCTCCCGGGGGACAGGGCTGCACGAGCAGTACTTC. It translates to CASSSRGTGLHEQYF.

This chain joins TRBV27 and TRBJ1-5, with D maybe TRBD1 (5 bases). The CDR3 loop spans 12 amino acids. Germline assignment: CDR1 MNHEY and CDR2 SMNVEV (reference sequence). V was cut by 8 bases and J by 5 bases, with 10 bases left in between. This chain's CDR3 is CASGGLYQPQHF. The CDR3 DNA reads as TGTGCCAGCGGGGGACTTTATCAGCCCCAGCATTTT.

For this clone: Other DNA sequences in this specimen translate into the identical CDR3. The genes are TRBV29-1 and TRBJ1-2; D remains ambiguous. The CDR3 runs to 10 residues. The germline V gene has CDR1 SQVTM and CDR2 ANQGSEA. V was trimmed by 3 bases and J by 8 bases, leaving 7 bases between them. CDR3 region: CSVDEYGYTF. For the CDR3, the DNA is TGCAGCGTTGATGAGTACGGCTACACCTTC.

V and J are TRBV2 and TRBJ1-5; 7 bases agree with TRBD1. This CDR3 has 13 amino acids. Germline trimming cut 6 bases from V and 7 bases from J; bases unmatched to any gene: 6. Germline V lookup: CDR1 SNHLY, CDR2 FYNNEI. CDR3 in amino acids: CASRGQVTQPQHF. In DNA form, the CDR3 reads TGTGCCAGCAGAGGACAGGTAACCCAGCCCCAGCATTTT.

The rearrangement uses TRBV9 and TRBJ1-6; 7 nucleotides agree with TRBD1. CDR1 and CDR2 (germline): SGDLS, YYNGEE. The CDR3 runs 15 residues. Unmatched junction bases numbered 6, after V lost 0 bases and J lost 9 bases. The CDR3 loop reads CASSVEGGGLSPLHF. Written as DNA, the CDR3 is TGTGCCAGCAGCGTAGAGGGAGGGGGCCTTTCACCCCTCCACTTT.

The chain couples TRBV18 to TRBJ1-2; unclear D gene. Germline V gene data show CDR1 as KGHSH and CDR2 as LQKENI. CDR3 length: 15 amino acids. V was clipped by 0 bases and J by 6 bases, with 14 bases between them. The CDR3 spells CASSPPIQPVDGYTF. The CDR3 nucleotides read TGTGCCAGCTCACCACCTATTCAGCCCGTCGATGGCTACACCTTC.

This sequence joins TRBV5-5 and TRBJ1-2; 9 bases align to TRBD1. Germline values: CDR1 SGHKS, CDR2 YYEKEE (reference sequence). There are 14 residues in the CDR3. Losses at the gene ends were 2 bases for V and 7 bases for J; bases not matched to a gene: 6. CDR3 loop: CASSLGQGRCGYTF. CDR3 coding DNA: TGTGCCAGCAGCTTAGGACAGGGGCGGTGTGGCTACACCTTC.

V and J are TRBV15 and TRBJ1-5; D unclear. The CDR3 spans 15 residues. Between the trimmed V and J ends, which lost 0 bases and 4 bases, there was a span of 10 bases. In germline, CDR1 is LNHNV, CDR2 YYDKDF (reference sequence). The CDR3 loop is CATSRDPNTNQPQHF. CDR3 in DNA: TGTGCCACCAGCAGAGATCCGAACACTAATCAGCCCCAGCATTTT.

The chain joins TRBV29-1 to TRBJ2-1; TRBD1 is a possible D gene (5 bases). V was shortened by 7 bases and J by 3 bases, with 7 bases between the two germline ends. Germline loops: CDR1 SQVTM, CDR2 ANQGSEA. The CDR3 length is 11 residues. CDR3 bases: TGCAGCGGACAGATCTACAATGAGCAGTTCTTC. This sequence encodes CSGQIYNEQFF.

The rearrangement joins TRBV11-2 to TRBJ2-5; D gene ambiguous. Deletions cut 1 base from V and 4 bases from J, with 1 base between. The CDR3 covers 11 residues. Germline CDR1 is SGHAT and CDR2 is FQNNGV. In DNA, the CDR3 is TGTGCCAGCAGCTTAGGAGAGACCCAGTACTTC. Residues: CASSLGETQYF.

The rearrangement joins TRBV7-3 to TRBJ2-3; maybe TRBD2 (6 bases). V shed 5 bases and J shed 6 bases, with 12 bases lying between them. Germline V CDR1 and CDR2: SGHTA, FQGTGA. This CDR3 comprises 13 residues. CDR3 sequence reads: CASSRPGGDTQYF. CDR3 DNA: TGTGCCAGCAGCCGGCCCGGAGGGGATACGCAGTATTTT.